These T cell receptor beta chains were read from a single sample in a study of CD8 T cells in Susac syndrome. TCRdb processed the immunoSEQ multiplex PCR reads anew with MiXCR; each CDR3 protein has one entry. The table lists some 130,000 distinct CDR3 sequences, roughly 94% of them singletons. Sequencing was done on a sample of CD8+ T cells from PBMCs. These receptors were collected from a human donor with Susac syndrome. Each CDR3 is given with its conserved first and last residue. The D gene is left open where the match is weak. Where a row states a size, it is once, few, many or the class of an expanded clone; other rows omit it.

clone_size d_call j_call v_call cdr3_aa cdr3_nt
. . TRBJ2-1 TRBV29-1 CSVESLNEQFF TGCAGCGTTGAATCTCTAAATGAGCAGTTCTTC
. TRBD2 TRBJ2-3 TRBV2 CASSPATSSTDTQYF TGTGCCAGCTCTCCGGCGACTAGCAGCACAGATACGCAGTATTTT
. TRBD1 TRBJ2-1 TRBV7-2 CASSSIGLVGTGSYNEQFF TGTGCCAGCAGCAGTATTGGGCTGGTAGGGACAGGGTCCTACAATGAGCAGTTCTTC
. . TRBJ2-1 TRBV27 CASSPVLAAYYNEQFF TGTGCCAGCAGTCCCGTTTTGGCGGCCTACTACAATGAGCAGTTCTTC
. . TRBJ2-3 TRBV2 CAVELEGDTDTQYF TGTGCCGTAGAACTCGAGGGGGACACAGATACGCAGTATTTT
. . TRBJ2-2 TRBV29-1 CSVDKRNTGELFF TGCAGCGTTGATAAAAGAAACACCGGGGAGCTGTTTTTT
once . TRBJ1-1 TRBV28 CASSLGMVAFF TGTGCCAGCAGTCTTGGGATGGTGGCTTTCTTT
. . TRBJ1-1 TRBV20-1 CSGPPGTTEAFF TGCAGTGGCCCGCCAGGTACCACTGAAGCTTTCTTT
few . TRBJ2-2 TRBV9 CASSVVGGSGELFF TGTGCCAGCAGCGTAGTAGGAGGTTCCGGGGAGCTGTTTTTT
. TRBD1 TRBJ2-7 TRBV20-1 CSANDRGRFYEQYF TGCAGTGCTAACGACAGGGGGAGATTCTACGAGCAGTACTTC
. TRBD2 TRBJ2-7 TRBV2 CASRKLANYEQYF TGTGCCAGCAGGAAACTAGCGAATTACGAGCAGTACTTC
. . TRBJ2-2 TRBV3-1 CASSQSSGELFF TGTGCCAGCAGCCAATCCTCCGGGGAGCTGTTTTTT
. . TRBJ2-1 TRBV20-1 CSARGGQGSIWPEQFF TGCAGTGCTAGAGGAGGGCAGGGATCCATTTGGCCAGAGCAGTTCTTC
. . TRBJ2-7 TRBV27 CASSFLGRDEQYF TGTGCCAGCAGTTTCCTGGGGCGAGACGAGCAGTACTTC
. TRBD2 TRBJ2-7 TRBV10-3 CAISDGLASAYEQYF TGTGCCATCAGTGACGGACTAGCCTCAGCCTACGAGCAGTACTTC
. TRBD1 TRBJ2-7 TRBV5-1 CASSSSDRGLYEQYF TGCGCCAGCAGCTCGAGCGACAGGGGGCTGTACGAGCAGTACTTC
. . TRBJ2-7 TRBV7-9 CASRRGDRTYEQYF TGTGCCAGCAGAAGGGGTGACAGAACCTACGAGCAGTACTTC
. TRBD2 TRBJ2-1 TRBV6-1 CASSDVGLAGYNEQFF TGTGCCAGCAGTGACGTCGGGCTAGCGGGGTACAATGAGCAGTTCTTC
few TRBD1 TRBJ1-2 TRBV5-6 CASSFGQGASGYTF TGTGCCAGCAGCTTCGGACAGGGGGCGAGTGGCTACACCTTC
. . TRBJ2-5 TRBV6-6 CASSYMETQYF TGTGCCAGCAGTTATATGGAGACCCAGTACTTC
. . TRBJ1-2 TRBV5-4 CASSLGLQGGGYTF TGTGCCAGCAGCTTGGGATTACAGGGCGGTGGCTACACCTTC
. TRBD2 TRBJ2-1 TRBV11-3 CASSPTSGNTNEQFF TGTGCCAGCAGCCCGACTAGCGGGAATACCAATGAGCAGTTCTTC
. . TRBJ1-3 TRBV5-1 CASSKDTSGNTIYF TGCGCCAGCAGCAAAGACACCTCTGGAAACACCATATATTTT
. TRBD2 TRBJ2-1 TRBV25-1 CASSELLANNEQFF TGTGCCAGCAGTGAATTACTAGCGAACAATGAGCAGTTCTTC
. . TRBJ1-1 TRBV5-6 CASSWGSMPRTEAFF TGTGCCAGCAGCTGGGGTTCGATGCCGAGGACTGAAGCTTTCTTT
once TRBD1 TRBJ1-2 TRBV28 CASSSGQGATGYTF TGTGCCAGCAGTTCGGGACAGGGGGCTACTGGCTACACCTTC
. . TRBJ1-2 TRBV20-1 CSARAPETDYGYTF TGCAGTGCTAGAGCCCCAGAGACTGACTATGGCTACACCTTC
. . TRBJ2-1 TRBV6-5 CASSSADPANEFF TGTGCCAGCAGTTCTGCCGACCCCGCAAACGAGTTCTTC
. TRBD2 TRBJ2-1 TRBV11-2 CASRTVAGEIEVEVEQFF TGTGCCAGCAGGACCGTAGCGGGAGAAATCGAGGTGGAGGTTGAGCAGTTCTTC
. . TRBJ2-1 TRBV7-9 CASSSPGDTYNEQFF TGTGCCAGCAGCTCCCCCGGAGATACCTACAATGAGCAGTTCTTC
. . TRBJ2-1 TRBV11-2 CASSLGFGDSYNEQFF TGTGCCAGCAGCCTCGGTTTCGGGGACTCCTACAATGAGCAGTTCTTC
. TRBD2 TRBJ2-1 TRBV20-1 CSAMGLAEDYNEQFF TGCAGTGCTATGGGACTAGCGGAAGACTACAATGAGCAGTTCTTC
. . TRBJ2-7 TRBV20-1 CSASAESLYEQYF TGCAGTGCTAGCGCCGAATCCCTCTACGAGCAGTACTTC
. . TRBJ2-7 TRBV14 CASSPDRTYEQYF TGTGCCAGCAGCCCGGACAGAACCTACGAGCAGTACTTC
. . TRBJ1-4 TRBV25-1 CASSEHGGEEKLFF TGTGCCAGCAGTGAACACGGTGGGGAGGAAAAACTGTTTTTT
once . TRBJ2-7 TRBV6-6 CASSSRQVLGDEQYF TGTGCCAGCAGTTCTCGACAGGTCCTTGGCGACGAGCAGTACTTC
. . TRBJ1-2 TRBV30 CAWSGGGAGYGYTF TGTGCCTGGAGTGGGGGGGGCGCGGGATATGGCTACACCTTC
. TRBD1 TRBJ1-5 TRBV11-2 CASSPLTGNSNQPQHF TGTGCCAGCAGCCCCCTGACAGGGAATAGCAATCAGCCCCAGCATTTT
. . TRBJ2-5 TRBV4-1 CASSQEPFVGQETQYF TGCGCCAGCAGCCAAGAGCCCTTCGTAGGACAAGAGACCCAGTACTTC
. . TRBJ2-1 TRBV5-6 CASYPDTGSRGDEQFF TGTGCCAGCTATCCTGACACAGGGAGCCGCGGCGATGAGCAGTTCTTC
. . TRBJ2-3 TRBV15 CATASGYGTDTQYF TGTGCCACGGCTTCAGGGTACGGCACAGATACGCAGTATTTT
. . TRBJ1-4 TRBV13 CASSLGGPGGEKLFF TGTGCCAGCAGCTTAGGGGGCCCGGGCGGTGAAAAACTGTTTTTT
. TRBD1 TRBJ2-5 TRBV29-1 CSVCRGRLHETQYF TGCAGCGTCTGCAGGGGGCGGTTACACGAGACCCAGTACTTC
. TRBD2 TRBJ2-5 TRBV6-5 CASSYSIAGVGETQYF TGTGCCAGCAGTTACTCAATAGCGGGAGTGGGGGAGACCCAGTACTTC
. TRBD2 TRBJ2-1 TRBV3-1 CASSHLIRVAGDRDEQFF TGTGCCAGCAGCCATCTAATACGGGTAGCGGGAGATCGGGATGAGCAGTTCTTC
. . TRBJ2-5 TRBV3-1 CASRADEETQYF TGTGCCAGCAGGGCGGATGAAGAGACCCAGTACTTC
once TRBD1 TRBJ2-7 TRBV9 CASSAGTGEYEQYF TGTGCCAGCAGCGCCGGGACAGGTGAATACGAGCAGTACTTC
. . TRBJ1-5 TRBV30 CAWDLLNQPQHF TGTGCCTGGGACCTTCTCAATCAGCCCCAGCATTTT